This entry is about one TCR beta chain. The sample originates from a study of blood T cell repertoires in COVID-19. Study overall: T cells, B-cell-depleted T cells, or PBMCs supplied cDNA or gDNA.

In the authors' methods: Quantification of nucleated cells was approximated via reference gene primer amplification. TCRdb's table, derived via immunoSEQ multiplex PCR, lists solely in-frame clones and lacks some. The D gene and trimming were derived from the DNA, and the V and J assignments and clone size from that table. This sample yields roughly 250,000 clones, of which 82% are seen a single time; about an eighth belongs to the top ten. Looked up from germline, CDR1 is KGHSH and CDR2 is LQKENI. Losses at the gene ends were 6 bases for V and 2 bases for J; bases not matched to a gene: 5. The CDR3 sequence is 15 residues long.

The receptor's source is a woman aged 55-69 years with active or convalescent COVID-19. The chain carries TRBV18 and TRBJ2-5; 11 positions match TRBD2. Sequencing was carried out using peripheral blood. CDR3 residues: CASSPRLAGQETQYF. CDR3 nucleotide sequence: TGTGCCAGCTCCCCAAGACTAGCGGGGCAAGAGACCCAGTACTTC.